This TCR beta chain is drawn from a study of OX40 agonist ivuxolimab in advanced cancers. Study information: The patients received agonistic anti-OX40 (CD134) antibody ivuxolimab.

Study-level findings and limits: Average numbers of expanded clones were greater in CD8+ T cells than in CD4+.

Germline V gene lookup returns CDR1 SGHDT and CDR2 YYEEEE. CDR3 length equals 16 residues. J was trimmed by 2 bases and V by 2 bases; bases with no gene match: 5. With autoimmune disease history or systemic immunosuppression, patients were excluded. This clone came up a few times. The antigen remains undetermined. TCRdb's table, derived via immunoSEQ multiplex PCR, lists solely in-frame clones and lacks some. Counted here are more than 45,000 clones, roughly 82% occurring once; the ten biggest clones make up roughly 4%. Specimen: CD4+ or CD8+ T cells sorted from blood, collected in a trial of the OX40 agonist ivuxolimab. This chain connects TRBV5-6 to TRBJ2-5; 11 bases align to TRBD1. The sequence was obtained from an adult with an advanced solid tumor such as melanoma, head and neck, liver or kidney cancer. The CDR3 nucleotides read TGTGCCAGCAGCTTAGCCGGGACAGGGGGACAAGAGACCCAGTACTTC. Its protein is CASSLAGTGGQETQYF.